These 5 T cell receptor beta chains originate from one sample sequenced in a study of blood T cells in healthy people across ages. A second about 7 to 11 cycle PCR used barcoded and J-beta primers. TCRdb re-called the 5' RACE reads through MiXCR, storing one row per CDR3 protein. This sample has just over 800,000 distinct CDR3 sequences, with around 62% found just once. The sample consisted of blood. The receptors were sampled from a man aged 30 to 39 in good health.

The chain is built from TRBV15 and TRBJ2-2; 10 nucleotides agree with TRBD1. Per the germline V gene, CDR1 is LNHNV and CDR2 is YYDKDF (reference sequence). This CDR3 is built from 17 residues. The V gene end was trimmed by 2 bases and the J gene end by 3 bases; junction bases not matched to a gene: 6. CDR3 residues: CATSRSPGQGDTGELFF. CDR3 sequence (DNA): TGTGCCACCAGCAGATCGCCAGGACAGGGGGACACCGGGGAGCTGTTTTTT.

The chain is built from TRBV7-2 and TRBJ2-2; no clear D gene. Germline V gene data show CDR1 as SGHTA and CDR2 as FQGNSA. This CDR3 contains 13 residues. V was cut by 1 base and J by 4 bases, with 4 bases left in between. The CDR3 region has the DNA TGTGCCAGCAGCTTAGTGTTCACCGGGGAGCTGTTTTTT. Its translation is CASSLVFTGELFF.

The V gene is TRBV3-1, the J gene TRBJ2-7; a possible D gene is TRBD1 (6 bases). CDR3 length: 15 residues. Germline loops: CDR1 LGHDT, CDR2 YNNKEL (reference sequence). Trimming took 1 base from V and 0 from J, leaving 10 bases between them. CDR3 in amino acids: CASSQGTASSYEQYF. As DNA, the CDR3 is TGTGCCAGCAGCCAAGGGACAGCGAGCTCCTACGAGCAGTACTTC.

The rearrangement uses TRBV5-5 and TRBJ2-3; 7 nucleotides match TRBD2. Losses at the gene ends were 0 bases for V and 4 bases for J; bases not matched to a gene: 11. The CDR3 is made up of 17 amino acids. Germline lookup yields CDR1 SGHKS and CDR2 YYEKEE (reference sequence). CDR3: CASSLDRAGDPSDTQYF. In nucleotides, the CDR3 is TGTGCCAGCAGCTTGGATCGGGCGGGGGACCCTTCAGATACGCAGTATTTT.

This sequence joins TRBV5-5 and TRBJ1-2; D gene uncertain. Trimming cost V 0 bases and J 1 base, with 7 bases left between them. The length of the CDR3 is 14 residues. The germline gives CDR1 SGHKS, CDR2 YYEKEE (reference sequence). The CDR3 sequence is CASSLVPGNYGYTF. CDR3 nucleotide sequence: TGTGCCAGCAGCTTGGTACCGGGTAACTATGGCTACACCTTC.